This T cell receptor (beta chain) was found in a study of cytomegalovirus exposure and HLA in healthy donors (dated by TCRdb to 2015 to 2018). Notes on the research overall: An earlier analysis of approximately 640 of the donors reported approximately 270 Gb of sequence data and 117 million unique TCR beta sequences from about 200 million T cells. Approximately 310 gigabases of sequencing data and approximately 85 million unique TCR sequences were included in an early release covering roughly 600 HLA-typed donors. To predict cytomegalovirus infection status, the study combined high-throughput TCR immunosequencing, statistical association of individual TCRs with disease status, and machine learning. To decide whether each TCR beta V gene segment behaved as functional or pseudogenic, an earlier analysis of some 540 of the donors relied on high-throughput TCR beta sequencing. To study patterns of TCR occurrence, a later analysis re-analyzed previously published TCR beta repertoires from several hundred donors and added high-resolution HLA genotyping. Every discovery cohort repertoire had been produced on one sequencing platform. Of the roughly 410 genotyped donors, less than 85% were placed in the genetic ancestry cluster associated with self-reported Caucasian donors. Because of strong linkage in the cohort, 4 to 6 DR-DQ haplotypes were treated as single units for association and clustering. HLA typing included class I and class II loci at four-digit resolution. In a later genetic analysis, genome-wide SNP genotypes for about 55% of the 666 donors were used, and that subset was treated as a discovery cohort. Besides the first cohort of roughly 660 subjects, a separate validation cohort made up of over 95 different subjects was used. Donor age, sex, ethnicity and CMV serostatus were collected together with the repertoire data. Across some 400 genotyped donors of the cohort, an average of roughly 250,000 unique TCR beta nucleotide sequences per donor were sequenced, and roughly 18% of those sequences were non-productive. Typing coverage differed by locus: A, B, C, DRB1 and DQB1 were typed in roughly 620-640 donors, DQA1 in 500 to 550, DPA1 in some 610, and DPB1 in around 490. The aim of the study was to test whether cataloging public T cell receptors could identify signatures of past pathogen exposure. Using immunosequencing, the study profiled T cell repertoires from fewer than 850 subjects and related those repertoires to cytomegalovirus serostatus. In the later analysis, no new phenotypic data were used to find candidate immune exposures; instead, reliance was placed on TCR beta sequences and their occurrence across donors.

V lost 3 bases and J lost 7 bases; the stretch between them is 15 bases long. Including cysteine and phenylalanine, the CDR3 has 14 amino acids. The CDR3 DNA has 42 bases and is translated from base 1. As encoded in the germline V gene, CDR1 is SGHVS while CDR2 is FNYEAQ. The cohort comprised some 680 healthy bone marrow donors. All cohort members were sampled while nominally healthy, although unrecorded immune exposures were likely present. The donor tested CMV seronegative, placing the donor among the roughly 350 seronegative members of the cohort. A peripheral blood sample was provided by each donor, and peripheral blood mononuclear cells were used for TCR beta sequencing. Genomic DNA was extracted from the blood cell samples with the Qiagen DNeasy Blood Extraction Kit. Libraries were built with the immunoSEQ multiplex PCR assay. A mixture of 60 forward primers for TCR Vbeta segments and 13 reverse primers for TCR Jbeta segments was used in the multiplex PCR. The CDR3 region of rearranged TCR beta genes was amplified from genomic DNA with a multiplex PCR assay. On the Illumina HiSeq System, the amplified TCR beta libraries were sequenced as 87-base-pair reads. Per the original workflow: A later analysis tallied 70 million to 100 million unique TCR beta chains across the 640 or so repertoires, and roughly 11 million of those chains were shared by two or more donors. A nearest-neighbor algorithm error-corrected the raw reads and collapsed the reads into unique sequences, merging closely related sequences to remove PCR and sequencing errors. CDR3 sequences were aligned to IMGT reference sequences to assign V, D and J gene segments. Each retained sequence needed at least a six-nucleotide match to both a V gene segment and a J gene segment. A rearrangement counted as productive if the CDR3 had no stop codons and remained in frame with V and J, and every other rearrangement counted as non-productive. CDR3 was defined by IMGT convention, running from the second conserved V-encoded cysteine to the conserved J-encoded phenylalanine. In an earlier analysis of more than 550 of the donors, sequences lacking an unambiguous match to a single V gene segment were excluded. An earlier analysis of almost 600 of the donors classified V segments as functional when productive rearrangements were above 56.7% and as segregating when the standard deviation between donors was above 5%. A statistical classification framework was built to diagnose cytomegalovirus status from the catalog of TCR beta chain sequences. In a later analysis, V and J genes were assigned by comparing TCR nucleotide sequences against IMGT/GENE-DB human TR gene sequences. Using the TCRdist pipeline, a later analysis assigned CDR3 sequences along with most-parsimonious VDJ recombination scenarios. In a later analysis, every TCR beta chain was defined by the combination of its CDR3 amino acid sequence and its V-gene family, and reads without a unique V-gene family were dropped. As a way to deal with suspected cross-contamination and a sequencing artifact, a later analysis dropped 592 nucleotide sequences that were highly shared and had low generation probability. In a later analysis, a clonal expansion index for each public chain was calculated from normalized within-repertoire ranks of inferred template counts. Generation probabilities in a later analysis came from a VDJ recombination model fitted to out-of-frame rearrangements, and those results were checked against IGoR. In a later analysis, hypergeometric tests were used to score TCR-TCR, TCR-HLA and TCR-CMV co-occurrence, with a repertoire-size bias correction applied to TCR pairs. To estimate false discovery rates, a later analysis permuted the HLA or CMV assignments 20 times. In a later analysis, co-occurring TCRs were grouped with DBSCAN, and TCRdist sequence similarity was added when clustering was performed within HLA-allele-positive subsets. Repertoires with fewer than 30,000 or more than 120,000 public chains, plus five repertoires with anomalous nucleotide sharing, were excluded from co-occurrence clustering. TCRdb carries this immuneACCESS record with in-frame sequences only. Its versions omit some clonotypes, under half of them owing to an unresolved V gene in the studies checked, with the rest unexplained. The V and J calls and the clone size are those of that table, but D and trimming were determined from the DNA. Present in this sample are nearly 110,000 clones, more than 60% of which were seen just once. The top ten clones comprise 2.5% of the sample.

This clone was seen only a few times. No cognate antigen has been identified for it. No base qualities exist here, and no much larger clone lies one base off it. The study at large found these results: The only immune exposure information available for the cohort was CMV serostatus. At a false discovery rate of 0.05, a later analysis linked 15,000 to 20,000 TCR beta sequences to specific HLA alleles. Most TCR sequences were seen in very few donors, while some public TCRs were found in many individuals. Correlated functional status among segregating V segments might reflect linkage disequilibrium, but an unknown experimental factor could not be ruled out. A later analysis found that TCR association rates varied across HLA loci, with DRB1 alleles showing the most associated TCRs and HLA-C alleles the fewest. Because counts were too low, roughly 17 rarely observed V segments, including chromosome 9 orphons, were left out of the earlier analysis of 587 of the donors. According to a later analysis, most CMV-associated TCR beta chains appeared to be HLA-restricted, and the HLA associations seemed to be driven largely by CMV exposure. In vitro tests confirmed that a few of the cytomegalovirus-associated TCR beta chains recognize cytomegalovirus antigens. Some IMGT-functional V segments, including TRBV6-2 and TRBV6-3, could not be told apart with the 87-base-pair reads, so those segments were excluded. HLA typing was unavailable for some donors at each locus, so association tests used only the typed subset. A cluster of highly shared sequence variants was judged likely to represent a technical artifact of the sequencing pipeline. In a later genetic analysis, a missense DCLRE1C variant was associated with V-gene and J-gene trimming of TCR beta chains, and the association was replicated in an independent cohort. In a later analysis, HLA-associated TCR beta chains showed more clonal expansion and lower generation probabilities than non-associated chains that were equally common. In an earlier analysis of 500 to 650 of the donors, most TCR beta V segments appeared in productive rearrangements about 90% or about 30% of the time, broadly matching IMGT annotations. A total of roughly 160 TCR beta chains were listed by the study as associated with cytomegalovirus. Strong co-occurrence of HLA alleles, especially DR and DQ, made assigning TCR associations to individual alleles difficult. This cohort had only TCR beta chains sequenced, and the lack of alpha or paired-chain data limited which features could be detected. The classifier was reported to diagnose cytomegalovirus status with high specificity and sensitivity in both the original cohort and the validation cohort. The authors suggested that the approach could potentially be generalized to other disease states and immunological phenotypes. A further reported finding was that TCR beta sequences accurately predicted the HLA-A and HLA-B alleles for most subjects in the first cohort. A later genetic analysis reported fewer N-insertions in productive TCRs among donors in an Asian-associated ancestry cluster than the roughly 700-donor mean. Sequencing depth was assumed to be roughly uniform across donors in the presence/absence analyses, though that assumption may not hold. A later analysis reported that several top co-occurrence clusters appeared linked to parvovirus B19, influenza, CMV and Epstein-Barr virus.

The sequence was obtained from a man in his forties or fifties in good health and CMV-seronegative. Sequencing was performed on PBMCs. The chain was built from TRBV7-6 and TRBJ1-2; TRBD1 is perhaps the D gene, given 6 matching bases. The CDR3 has the sequence CASSLSHEGVGYTF. The sequenced DNA: TGTGCCAGCAGCTTGTCCCACGAGGGGGTTGGCTACACCTTC. The CDR3, completed at both ends by the reference TRBV7-6 and TRBJ1-2 genes, gives the full variable domain GAGVSQSPRYKVTKRGQDVALRCDPISGHVSLYWYRQALGQGPEFLTYFNYEAQQDKSGLPNDRFSAERPEGSISTLTIQRTEQRDSAMYRCASSLSHEGVGYTFGSGTRLTVV.